The rows below give T cell receptor beta chains drawn from one sample of a study. TCRdb reprocessed the RT-PCR reads with MiXCR, giving one entry per CDR3 protein. The repertoire holds approximately 720,000 distinct CDR3 sequences, with 14% as singletons. What was sequenced was memory CD4+ T cells from blood. The receptors stem from a female donor in good health, serving as a healthy control. Each CDR3 is given with its conserved first and last residue. A D gene is named only where the DNA matches it firmly. For some rows the clone size is stated as once, few or many, or as a class when expanded; others skip it.

.	TRBJ1-5	TRBV20-1	many	TGCAGTGCTGGGGAGTCGTGGGAGAATCAGCCCCAGCATTTT	CSAGESWENQPQHF
.	TRBJ2-1	TRBV20-1	many	TGCAGTGCTCCCTACAATGAGCAGTTCTTC	CSAPYNEQFF
TRBD1	TRBJ2-3	TRBV9	.	TGTGCCAGCAGCGTAACAGGGGCGATTGTTGGAGATACGCAGTATTTT	CASSVTGAIVGDTQYF
.	TRBJ1-1	TRBV7-2	few	TGTGCCAGCTCCGGTAACTCTGAAGCTTTCTTT	CASSGNSEAFF
.	TRBJ1-2	TRBV10-3	few	TGTGCCATCAGTGAGTCAGCCTATGGCTACACCTTC	CAISESAYGYTF
.	TRBJ2-3	TRBV10-3	few	TGTGCCATCAGTGAGATGGGTATGGGTACGCAGTATTTT	CAISEMGMGTQYF
TRBD1	TRBJ1-1	TRBV5-1	few	TGCGCCAGCAGCTTAACCGGGACAGGGGGCGGTACAGCTTTCTTT	CASSLTGTGGGTAFF
.	TRBJ1-3	TRBV5-1	.	TGCGCCAGCAGCTTGGGAGCGACTGGAAACACCATATATTTT	CASSLGATGNTIYF
.	TRBJ1-1	TRBV7-2	few	TGTGCCAGCAGCTTCAGATCCGGAAGTGGTGAAGCTTTCTTT	CASSFRSGSGEAFF
.	TRBJ2-1	TRBV30	.	TGTGCCTGGAGTGTATCGTCAGTATACAATGAGCAGTTCTTC	CAWSVSSVYNEQFF
.	TRBJ2-7	TRBV2	.	TGTGCCAGCAGTGAAGATTTGCAGGGTTCCTACGAGCAGTACTTC	CASSEDLQGSYEQYF
TRBD1	TRBJ2-3	TRBV6-5	.	TGTGCCAGCAGTTACTCTGGGACAGGGGCAGATACGCAGTATTTT	CASSYSGTGADTQYF
TRBD2	TRBJ2-3	TRBV28	.	TGTGCCAGCAGTTTATGGACGGGGGGGCGAGCAGATACGCAGTATTTT	CASSLWTGGRADTQYF
.	TRBJ2-1	TRBV7-2	.	TGTGCCAGCAGCCCTGTGGGGGAGCCCTACAATGAGCAGTTCTTC	CASSPVGEPYNEQFF
TRBD1	TRBJ2-6	TRBV5-1	few	TGCGCCAGCAGCCTGGGACAGGCTCACTCTGGGGCCAACGTCCTGACTTTC	CASSLGQAHSGANVLTF
.	TRBJ1-1	TRBV20-1	.	TGCAGTGCCCTGAACAGGGTGATTATGAACACTGAAGCTTTCTTT	CSALNRVIMNTEAFF
.	TRBJ2-1	TRBV7-2	few	TGTGCCAGCACCTCGGGAAGCGAGTATGAGCAGTTCTTC	CASTSGSEYEQFF
TRBD1	TRBJ1-1	TRBV20-1	.	TGCAGTGTCCCGGGACAGGGGTGGAACACTGAAGCTTTCTTT	CSVPGQGWNTEAFF
TRBD2	TRBJ2-7	TRBV20-1	few	TGCAGTGCTAGAGATCCGAGACTAGCGGGGGGAGGGATCGAGCAGTACTTC	CSARDPRLAGGGIEQYF
TRBD2	TRBJ2-3	TRBV20-1	few	TGCAGTGTTTCTAGCGGGAGTGCAGATACGCAGTATTTT	CSVSSGSADTQYF
.	TRBJ2-1	TRBV27	many	TGTGCCAGCAGTTTATCGCCGGGGCGCAATGAGCAGTTCTTC	CASSLSPGRNEQFF
TRBD1	TRBJ2-7	TRBV28	few	TGTGCCAGCAGGTCGGCGGGACAGGGCGGGTACGAGCAGTACTTC	CASRSAGQGGYEQYF
.	TRBJ2-2	TRBV18	.	TGTGCCAGCTCCCCGCAAGGAGGGAGTAGGACCGGGGAGCTGTTTTTT	CASSPQGGSRTGELFF
.	TRBJ2-1	TRBV20-1	.	TGCAGTGCTAGCAGAGGACAGAACAATGAGCAGTTCTTC	CSASRGQNNEQFF